This T cell receptor beta chain was identified in a study of T-cell reconstitution after alpha-beta-depleted transplantation in children. Study outcomes and limitations: At day 60, the high TCRbeta diversity found in some patients originated from recipient T cells and thymic progenitors that had survived. Expanded clones from the graft, numbering several hundred, reportedly supplied alpha-beta T cells about two months after transplant. From newly produced T cells came most of the T-cell counts and diversity one year after transplant.

The V gene's germline CDR1 is SGHTA and CDR2 FQGNSA. The V segment lost 0 bases and the J segment 4 bases; nucleotides outside the gene matches: 8. The CDR3 runs to 16 residues. Preparation of the TCRbeta library was carried out with unique molecular identifiers. TCRdb passed the PCR reads through MiXCR, listing each CDR3 protein once. The repertoire holds 500,000 or so distinct CDR3 sequences, 10% to 12% seen once, with around 13% in the top ten. This clonotype was counted only a few times. Its antigen is not known. This receptor was obtained from a female patient aged 2-15 years who had a stem cell transplant for aplastic anemia, so the T cells may come from the graft donor. Source: PBMCs, mostly from graft donor cells, taken 180 days after TCRalphabeta/CD19-depleted stem cell transplant. This chain joins TRBV7-2 and TRBJ1-1, with TRBD1 identical over 7 bases. In nucleotides, the CDR3 is TGTGCCAGCAGCTTAGCAGGGGGCGCTGGGGGCACTGAAGCTTTCTTT. Translated, it gives CASSLAGGAGGTEAFF.